This passage covers 29 T cell receptor beta chains from one sample sequenced in a study of blood T cell repertoires in COVID-19. The table came from immunoSEQ multiplex PCR; TCRdb's copy has only in-frame clones and leaves some out. The sample carries around 170,000 clones, 86% recorded once. The sample comprised peripheral blood. These receptors all stem from a man aged 50-60 years with active or convalescent COVID-19.

This chain uses TRBV6-5 with TRBJ2-7; TRBD2 is a possible D gene (6 bases). Germline assignment: CDR1 MNHEY and CDR2 SVGAGI. The CDR3 contains 14 residues. V was cut by 7 bases and J by 4 bases, with 17 bases left in between. The CDR3 sequence: CASTARAGLYEQYF. In DNA form, the CDR3 reads TGTGCCAGCACCGCCAGGGCGGGACTTTACGAGCAGTACTTC.

J is TRBJ2-6 and V is TRBV9; 8 bases are a match to TRBD2. In germline, CDR1 is SGDLS, CDR2 YYNGEE. The CDR3 extends over 19 amino acids. V shed 0 bases and J 1 base; nucleotides not matched to a gene: 9. The CDR3 DNA is TGTGCCAGCAGCGTAGGAGGTCAGCGGGAGAGGTCTGGGGCCAACGTCCTGACTTTC. This translates into CASSVGGQRERSGANVLTF.

J is TRBJ2-5 and V is TRBV3-1 (or the pseudogene TRBV3-2); tentative D call: TRBD1 (5 bases). Trimming removed 5 bases from V and 7 bases from J, with 17 bases in between. Germline CDR1 is LGHDT and CDR2 is YNNKEL (reference sequence). The CDR3 covers 14 residues. Here the CDR3 reads CASSLRTPRATQYF. CDR3 in DNA: TGTGCCAGCAGCTTACGGACACCCAGGGCGACCCAGTACTTC.

This clone was seen only a few times. V usage is TRBV15 and J usage is TRBJ1-3; D unresolved. Trimming removed 5 bases at V and 4 bases at J, with 9 bases between. There are 13 residues in the CDR3. CDR1 and CDR2 (germline): LNHNV, YYDKDF (reference sequence). CDR3 nucleotide sequence: TGTGCCACCAGCGAGAGCTGGGGAAACACCATATATTTT. It is translated as CATSESWGNTIYF.

The chain combines TRBV6-2 or TRBV6-3 with TRBJ1-5; D is unclear. The CDR3 spans 16 residues. In germline, CDR1 is MNHEY, CDR2 SVGEGT. V was cut by 0 bases and J by 0 bases, with 9 bases left in between. The CDR3 region has the DNA TGTGCCAGCAGTTACTCGACTGGCTATAGCAATCAGCCCCAGCATTTT. Encoded protein: CASSYSTGYSNQPQHF.

The chain combines TRBV19 with TRBJ1-5; the match to TRBD1 covers 10 bases. Germline-derived CDR1 and CDR2 are LNHDA and SQIVND (reference sequence). V shed 5 bases, J shed 6 bases, and the junction held 10 bases outside the gene matches. The length of the CDR3 is 16 residues. The CDR3 DNA sequence: TGTGCCAGTAGTGCCCGACAGGGGGCGATAAGTCAGCCCCAGCATTTT. It translates to CASSARQGAISQPQHF.

The J gene is TRBJ2-5, the V gene TRBV7-3; 9 bases agree with TRBD2. Germline CDR1 is SGHTA and CDR2 is FQGTGA. The CDR3 totals 14 residues. Germline trimming cut 0 bases from V and 5 bases from J; bases unmatched to any gene: 1. The DNA for the CDR3 is TGTGCCAGCAGCTTAACTAGCGGGAGTGAGACCCAGTACTTC. It specifies CASSLTSGSETQYF.

The chain has TRBV5-1 and TRBJ2-1; possible D gene TRBD1, 6 bases. This CDR3 spans 16 amino acids. Germline CDR1 reads SGHRS; CDR2 reads YFSETQ. Trimming left V 4 bases short and J 0 bases short, with 14 bases between. The CDR3 DNA follows: TGCGCCAGCAGCAATGGACAGAAGAGCTCCTACAATGAGCAGTTCTTC. Protein product: CASSNGQKSSYNEQFF.

CDR3 amino acids: CASSLNRGIPYF. The CDR3 DNA is TGCGCCAGCAGCTTGAATAGGGGCATTCCGTACTTC. The chain is built from TRBV5-1 and TRBJ2-7; D is perhaps TRBD1 (5 bases). The CDR3 totals 12 residues. Trimming stripped 1 base from V and 12 bases from J, with 14 bases between. CDR1 and CDR2 from the germline V gene are SGHRS and YFSETQ.

The J gene is TRBJ2-3, the V gene TRBV7-2, with TRBD2 as a possible D gene (5 bases). V gave up 3 bases and J gave up 7 bases, with 11 bases separating them. Germline V gene lookup returns CDR1 SGHTA and CDR2 FQGNSA. The CDR3 totals 13 residues. Here the CDR3 reads CASSFSGVHTQYF. For the CDR3, the DNA is TGTGCCAGCAGCTTCTCCGGGGTCCATACGCAGTATTTT.

This rearrangement joins TRBV18 to TRBJ1-4; D is uncertain. V lost 0 bases to trimming and J lost 6 bases, with 14 bases between them. This CDR3 has 16 amino acids. CDR1 is KGHSH, CDR2 LQKENI, per germline. DNA of the CDR3: TGTGCCAGCTCACCACCGACCGGGGAGCCGTATGAAAAACTGTTTTTT. This gives the protein CASSPPTGEPYEKLFF.

The chain employs TRBV18 and TRBJ2-2; TRBD1 is a possible D gene (5 bases). The CDR3 is made up of 15 amino acids. The germline V gene encodes CDR1 KGHSH and CDR2 LQKENI. The V and J ends lost 1 base and 0 bases respectively, with 6 bases between them. The DNA of the CDR3 is TGTGCCAGCTCACCACTACAGGCGAACACCGGGGAGCTGTTTTTT. This translates into CASSPLQANTGELFF.

J is TRBJ1-2 and V is TRBV5-6; 7 nucleotides align to TRBD1. Germline values: CDR1 SGHDT, CDR2 YYEEEE. V shed 1 base, J shed 3 bases, and the junction held 3 bases outside the gene matches. The CDR3 has 14 residues. The CDR3 bases are TGTGCCAGCAGCTTGAGGGACAGATACTATGGCTACACCTTC. Protein: CASSLRDRYYGYTF.

V usage is TRBV3-1 (or the pseudogene TRBV3-2) and J usage is TRBJ2-2; the D gene is possibly TRBD1 (6 bases). The ends were cut back, 7 bases at V and 5 bases at J, with 11 bases in the middle. This CDR3 is built from 13 residues. The germline V gene encodes CDR1 LGHDT and CDR2 YNNKEL (reference sequence). The CDR3 sequence is CASMRGGTGELFF. In DNA form, the CDR3 reads TGTGCCAGCATGAGAGGGGGTACCGGGGAGCTGTTTTTT.

A single count supports this clone. The CDR3 region has the DNA TGTGCCAGCAGCGTCTTCGCTAGCGGGCCCACGAACACCGGGGAGCTGTTTTTT. It specifies CASSVFASGPTNTGELFF. The chain couples TRBV9 to TRBJ2-2, with TRBD2 identical over 8 bases. Germline V lookup: CDR1 SGDLS, CDR2 YYNGEE. J gave up 0 bases and V 2 bases, and 9 bases lay outside the gene matches. This CDR3 has 18 amino acids. Full variable domain (missing parts from reference TRBV9 and TRBJ2-2): DSGVTQTPKHLITATGQRVTLRCSPRSGDLSVYWYQQSLDQGLQFLIQYYNGEERAKGNILERFSAQQFPDLHSELNLSSLELGDSALYFCASSVFASGPTNTGELFFGEGSRLTVL.

The chain has TRBV27 and TRBJ2-5, with a possible D match to TRBD2 (6 bases). With 0 bases removed from V and 6 bases from J, the gap between germline ends came to 8 bases. This CDR3 contains 13 residues. Germline assignment: CDR1 MNHEY and CDR2 SMNVEV (reference sequence). In DNA, the CDR3 is TGTGCCAGCAGTTTATCCGGGACTCAGACCCAGTACTTC. Protein sequence: CASSLSGTQTQYF.

This chain uses TRBV7-2 with TRBJ2-5, with TRBD2 identical over 12 bases. The CDR3 runs 14 residues. Germline V gives CDR1 SGHTA, CDR2 FQGNSA. Unmatched junction bases numbered 3, after V lost 5 bases and J lost 5 bases. The CDR3 coding sequence is TGTGCCAGCAGCAAGACTAGCGGGGGTGAGACCCAGTACTTC. It encodes CASSKTSGGETQYF.

The gene calls are TRBV14 and TRBJ2-2, with 9 bases aligning to TRBD2. The CDR3 has 17 amino acids. V was pared by 1 base and J by 5 bases, with 8 bases of the junction left unmatched. Germline CDR1 reads SGHDN; CDR2 reads FVKESK. This chain's CDR3 is CASSQALAGPGTGELFF. The CDR3 DNA sequence: TGTGCCAGCAGCCAAGCACTAGCGGGCCCGGGGACCGGGGAGCTGTTTTTT.

V gene TRBV7-2 combines with J gene TRBJ1-1, with a tentative D call TRBD1 (6 bases). The germline gives CDR1 SGHTA, CDR2 FQGNSA. This CDR3 contains 14 residues. V lost 0 bases to trimming and J lost 4 bases, with 9 bases between them. The chain's CDR3 is CASSLAPGATEAFF. DNA of the CDR3: TGTGCCAGCAGCTTAGCGCCAGGGGCCACTGAAGCTTTCTTT.

The V call is TRBV6-5, the J call TRBJ2-7, with D perhaps TRBD1 (5 bases). The CDR3 covers 11 residues. Germline loops: CDR1 MNHEY, CDR2 SVGAGI. V was trimmed by 2 bases and J by 6 bases, leaving 5 bases between them. The CDR3 region is CASSYRGEQYF. In nucleotides, the CDR3 is TGTGCCAGCAGTTACAGGGGCGAGCAGTACTTC.

This chain links TRBV5-6 with TRBJ2-7, with 11 bases that match TRBD2. CDR1 and CDR2 (germline): SGHDT, YYEEEE. Trimming took 4 bases from V and 0 from J; bases not matched to a gene: 6. CDR3 length equals 16 residues. The CDR3 loop reads CASSGTGLAASYEQYF. CDR3 nucleotides: TGTGCCAGCAGCGGTACGGGACTAGCGGCCTCCTACGAGCAGTACTTC.

V usage is TRBV7-6 and J usage is TRBJ1-6, with a tentative D call TRBD1 (6 bases). The germline V gene has CDR1 SGHVS and CDR2 FNYEAQ. The length of the CDR3 is 14 residues. The ends were cut back, 2 bases at V and 10 bases at J, with 12 bases in the middle. As DNA, the CDR3 is TGTGCCAGCAGCTTAACAGGGAGTGGCTCACCCCTCCACTTT. Residues: CASSLTGSGSPLHF.

This clone was observed a handful of times. This rearrangement joins TRBV6-5 to TRBJ1-3, with 8 bases aligning to TRBD1. Germline-derived CDR1 and CDR2 are MNHEY and SVGAGI. Trimming removed 6 bases from V and 3 bases from J; junction bases left unmatched: 4. CDR3 length: 14 amino acids. CDR3 residues: CASSHDRGGNTIYF. For the CDR3, the DNA is TGTGCCAGCAGCCACGACAGGGGTGGAAACACCATATATTTT.

The V call is TRBV9, the J call TRBJ2-7; TRBD2 matches at 13 bases. V dropped 3 bases and J dropped 3; count of bases not matched to a gene: 3. The CDR3 extends over 15 amino acids. Germline V gene lookup returns CDR1 SGDLS and CDR2 YYNGEE. CDR3 DNA: TGTGCCAGCAGCGCCGGGACTAGCGGGAACTACGAGCAGTACTTC. This translates into CASSAGTSGNYEQYF.

The V call is TRBV6-1, the J call TRBJ2-1, with TRBD2 matching 7 bases. The CDR3 is made up of 17 amino acids. Trimming took 2 bases from V and 1 from J; bases not matched to a gene: 8. From germline, CDR1 is MNHNS and CDR2 SASEGT. In nucleotides, the CDR3 is TGTGCCAGCAGTGAATGGGGCGGGAGAAGGTCCTACAATGAGCAGTTCTTC. This codes for CASSEWGGRRSYNEQFF.

This chain uses TRBV10-3 with TRBJ1-2; D not resolved. The CDR3 extends over 13 amino acids. V lost 9 bases, J lost 3 bases, and 14 bases lay in between. The germline gives CDR1 ENHRY, CDR2 SYGVKD. The CDR3 nucleotides are TGTGCCATTGCCTCAGGTCCGGACTATGGCTACACCTTC. As protein: CAIASGPDYGYTF.

The chain is built from TRBV11-3 and TRBJ2-2; 7 bases are shared with TRBD2. Germline CDR1 SGHNT, CDR2 YENEEA. This CDR3 has 16 amino acids. The V and J ends lost 5 bases and 4 bases, in that order; junction bases with no gene match: 10. Here the CDR3 reads CASSPGRESGTGELFF. CDR3 bases: TGTGCCAGCAGCCCAGGGCGGGAGTCGGGCACCGGGGAGCTGTTTTTT.

The chain is built from TRBV18 and TRBJ1-1; 9 bases fit TRBD1. This CDR3 contains 16 residues. Germline CDR1 is KGHSH and CDR2 is LQKENI. V gave up 3 bases and J gave up 3 bases; unmatched junction bases: 8. CDR3: CASSPFYGQGYTEAFF. The CDR3, as DNA: TGTGCCAGCTCACCTTTTTACGGACAGGGGTACACTGAAGCTTTCTTT.

This chain links TRBV15 with TRBJ1-3; TRBD1 is a possible D gene (5 bases). This CDR3 is built from 17 residues. Trimming removed 5 bases from V and 0 bases from J, with 17 bases in between. CDR1 is LNHNV, CDR2 YYDKDF, per germline (reference sequence). The CDR3 reads CATSRGTGLSSGNTIYF. Here the CDR3 DNA reads TGTGCCACCAGCCGGGGGACGGGACTTAGCTCTGGAAACACCATATATTTT. The whole variable domain, filled in from reference TRBV15 and TRBJ1-3, reads DAMVIQNPRYQVTQFGKPVTLSCSQTLNHNVMYWYQQKSSQAPKLLFHYYDKDFNNEADTPDNFQSRRPNTSFCFLDIRSPGLGDTAMYLCATSRGTGLSSGNTIYFGEGSWLTVV.